This T cell receptor (beta chain) was recovered during a study of patients and donors after allogeneic stem cell transplantation. Via MiXCR, TCRdb re-called the RT-PCR reads, giving one row per CDR3 protein. The sample shows about a million distinct CDR3 sequences, 18% of them seen only once. The CDR3 has 15 amino acids. In germline, CDR1 is SQVTM, CDR2 ANQGSEA. J gave up 4 bases and V 6 bases, and 11 bases lay outside the gene matches. Sequenced sample: blood, either unsorted or a sorted T cell fraction (not recorded which). The source of this sequence is a human donor who was either an allogeneic HSCT recipient or a stem cell or donor lymphocyte infusion donor (not recorded which). It is not recorded whose cells these are; they may come from a transplant donor. The V gene is TRBV29-1, the J gene TRBJ2-2; 7 bases line up with TRBD1. The CDR3: CSVTQGVTSTGELFF. The CDR3 DNA reads as TGCAGCGTCACCCAGGGGGTTACTAGCACCGGGGAGCTGTTTTTT.